Below, 28 T cell receptor beta chains from the same sample are listed, as sequenced in a study of T cell responses to AZD1222 COVID-19 vaccine. Generated by immunoSEQ multiplex PCR, the TCRdb table keeps only in-frame clones and is missing some. This table has roughly 45,000 clones, roughly 80% appearing once. The sample was peripheral blood, taken on day 0 of AZD1222 vaccination. These receptors all come from an adult in good health.

This clone was found once. The gene calls are TRBV6-5 and TRBJ1-2; TRBD1 might be the D (5 bases). Germline CDR1 reads MNHEY; CDR2 reads SVGAGI. Deletions cut 10 bases from V and 6 bases from J, with 18 bases between. This CDR3 region has 13 residues. The CDR3 spells CATVRGGRNGYTF. In DNA, the CDR3 is TGTGCCACCGTCCGGGGGGGAAGGAATGGCTACACCTTC.

DNA for the CDR3: TGTGCCAGCAGCTGGGGGACTAGCTACGAGCAGTACTTC. Translating gives CASSWGTSYEQYF. V and J are TRBV7-2 and TRBJ2-7; 8 positions match TRBD2. The CDR3 is 13 amino acids. Trimming cost V 4 bases and J 3 bases; bases outside gene matches: 2. Germline V gene lookup returns CDR1 SGHTA and CDR2 FQGNSA.

The rearrangement links TRBV18 to TRBJ2-7; D is possibly TRBD2 (6 bases). Germline V gene sequence: CDR1 KGHSH, CDR2 LQKENI. V lost 2 bases to trimming and J lost 6 bases, with 17 bases between them. There are 15 residues in the CDR3. The CDR3 loop reads CASSPASGTGFEQYV. CDR3 nucleotides: TGTGCCAGCTCACCAGCCTCCGGGACTGGGTTCGAGCAGTACGTC.

This CDR3 reads CASSEGRGRVGTGELFF. CDR3 coding DNA: TGTGCCAGCAGTGAAGGTCGTGGCAGGGTTGGCACCGGGGAGCTGTTTTTT. J is TRBJ2-2 and V is TRBV6-1, with D perhaps TRBD1 (5 bases). Per germline, CDR1 MNHNS and CDR2 SASEGT. V gave up 1 base and J gave up 4 bases, with 16 bases separating them. CDR3 length: 17 residues.

The chain recombines TRBV6-5 with TRBJ1-2, with 8 bases fitting TRBD1. This CDR3 has 15 amino acids. Unmatched junction bases numbered 12, after V lost 5 bases and J lost 7 bases. In germline, CDR1 is MNHEY, CDR2 SVGAGI. The CDR3 sequence: CASSPTSQGASGYTF. The CDR3, as DNA: TGTGCCAGCAGTCCTACGAGTCAGGGGGCGAGTGGCTACACCTTC.

J is TRBJ2-2 and V is TRBV7-2; a possible D gene is TRBD2 (5 bases). V was pared by 4 bases and J by 5 bases, with 11 bases between. CDR1 is SGHTA, CDR2 FQGNSA, per germline. CDR3 length: 14 amino acids. The CDR3 nucleotides are TGTGCCAGCAGCTCAGGAGGTCGGACCGGGGAGCTGTTTTTT. Residues: CASSSGGRTGELFF.

J is TRBJ1-3 and V is TRBV18, with D tentatively TRBD1 (6 bases). This CDR3 contains 14 residues. Looked up from germline, CDR1 is KGHSH and CDR2 is LQKENI. Trimming pared 5 bases from V and 1 base from J, leaving 9 bases between. CDR3 residues: CASSTQGSGNTIYF. CDR3 coding DNA: TGTGCCAGCTCAACTCAGGGGTCTGGAAACACCATATATTTT.

The DNA for the CDR3 is TGTGCCAGCAGTCCGAGCGTGAACTACGAGCAGTACTTC. It encodes CASSPSVNYEQYF. J is TRBJ2-7 and V is TRBV28; D call uncertain. This CDR3 contains 13 residues. CDR1 is MDHEN, CDR2 SYDVKM, per germline. The germline V and J ends were trimmed by 5 bases and 3 bases, with 11 bases remaining between them.

This clone has only a few counts. The V call is TRBV27, the J call TRBJ2-5; D is possibly TRBD1 (6 bases). Germline assignment: CDR1 MNHEY and CDR2 SMNVEV (reference sequence). This CDR3 comprises 14 residues. Between the trimmed V and J ends, which lost 7 bases and 4 bases, there was a span of 16 bases. In nucleotides, the CDR3 is TGTGCCAGCACCCCTGCAGGGGTTGGAGAGACCCAGTACTTC. Its protein product is CASTPAGVGETQYF.

By proportion, this clone is medium-sized. The rearrangement joins TRBV9 to TRBJ1-1; no reliable D call. In germline, CDR1 is SGDLS, CDR2 YYNGEE. The CDR3 extends over 13 amino acids. Trimming stripped 0 bases from V and 8 bases from J, with 11 bases between. The CDR3 nucleotides are TGTGCCAGCAGCGTAGACCCCGGGCGGGAAGCTTTCTTT. This gives the protein CASSVDPGREAFF.

This chain links TRBV7-9 with TRBJ1-3, with D hard to call. CDR1 and CDR2 (germline): SEHNR, FQNEAQ (reference sequence). Between the trimmed V and J ends, which lost 5 bases and 4 bases, there was a span of 6 bases. CDR3 length: 12 amino acids. In DNA form, the CDR3 reads TGTGCCAGCAGCGCAACAGGAAACACCATATATTTT. Protein product: CASSATGNTIYF.

CDR3 sequence (DNA): TGTGCCAGCAGGGATCGGGGGGGAGTGGCAACTAATGAAAAACTGTTTTTT. Translated, it gives CASRDRGGVATNEKLFF. This chain uses TRBV2 with TRBJ1-4, with D tentatively TRBD1 (5 bases). This CDR3 has 17 residues. Germline CDR1 SNHLY, CDR2 FYNNEI. Trimming took 6 bases from V and 0 from J, leaving 17 bases between them.

The chain uses TRBV7-2 and TRBJ2-3; D call uncertain. Germline-derived CDR1 and CDR2 are SGHTA and FQGNSA. This CDR3 comprises 12 residues. V was pared by 3 bases and J by 0 bases, with 1 base between. The CDR3 is CASSFSTDTQYF. The CDR3 coding sequence is TGTGCCAGCAGCTTTAGCACAGATACGCAGTATTTT. The full variable domain, completed using reference TRBV7-2 and TRBJ2-3, is GAGVSQSPSNKVTEKGKDVELRCDPISGHTALYWYRQSLGQGLEFLIYFQGNSAPDKSGLPSDRFSAERTGGSVSTLTIQRTQQEDSAVYLCASSFSTDTQYFGPGTRLTVL.

The chain recombines TRBV4-1 with TRBJ1-1; no clear D. This CDR3 region has 18 residues. Germline CDR1 reads MGHRA; CDR2 reads YSYEKL. V lost 3 bases, J lost 0 bases, and 20 bases lay in between. Here the CDR3 reads CASSHRREDAGMNTEAFF. CDR3 nucleotides: TGCGCCAGCAGCCACAGACGGGAGGACGCCGGAATGAACACTGAAGCTTTCTTT.

This clone was seen just once. The rearrangement joins TRBV10-3 to TRBJ1-5; D is ambiguous. The CDR3 consists of 14 residues. Germline assignment: CDR1 ENHRY and CDR2 SYGVKD. Trimming took off 0 bases at V and 2 bases at J, with 5 bases between the two ends. The CDR3 region has the DNA TGTGCCATCAGTGAGTCAACAGGCAATCAGCCCCAGCATTTT. The encoded protein is CAISESTGNQPQHF.

The chain has TRBV27 and TRBJ2-7; perhaps TRBD1 as D (6 bases). The CDR3 has 14 amino acids. V shed 6 bases and J shed 3 bases, with 15 bases lying between them. Germline CDR1 is MNHEY and CDR2 is SMNVEV (reference sequence). CDR3 in DNA: TGTGCCAGCAGCTGGGACATTTCCTTCTACGAGCAGTACTTC. Its translation: CASSWDISFYEQYF.

Remarks on this clone: One junction end does not reproduce the germline sequence, and a read error may be involved. This chain links TRBV19 with TRBJ1-4, with unresolved D. CDR3 length equals 12 residues. Germline V gene sequence: CDR1 LNHDA, CDR2 SQIVND (reference sequence). The CDR3 DNA reads as TGTGCCAGTAGTATATATGGCGCGGTGCACGTTTTT. Encoded protein: CASSIYGAVHVF.

The chain is built from TRBV19 and TRBJ2-4; 10 bases map to TRBD1. This CDR3 comprises 15 residues. The V gene's germline CDR1 is LNHDA and CDR2 SQIVND (reference sequence). J lost 5 bases, V lost 4 bases, and 5 bases had no gene match. The CDR3 protein is CASSKEGTGENIQYF. The CDR3 region has the DNA TGTGCCAGTAGTAAAGAAGGGACAGGGGAAAACATTCAGTACTTC.

This chain joins TRBV6-1 and TRBJ2-1, with 9 bases identical to TRBD2. CDR1 is MNHNS, CDR2 SASEGT, per germline. The CDR3 totals 14 residues. Trimming removed 2 bases from V and 8 bases from J; junction bases left unmatched: 4. CDR3 in DNA: TGTGCCAGCAGTGAACGTAGCGGGAGCGATGAGCAGTTCTTC. This translates into CASSERSGSDEQFF.

J is TRBJ2-7 and V is TRBV10-1; weak D call: TRBD2 (6 bases). CDR1 and CDR2 (germline): WNHNN, SYGVQD (reference sequence). V lost 3 bases to trimming and J lost 3 bases, with 12 bases between them. CDR3 length equals 14 residues. CDR3 DNA: TGCGCCAGCAGTGACCTTCGGCGGGGCTACGAGCAGTACTTC. It yields the protein CASSDLRRGYEQYF.

The chain is built from TRBV29-1 and TRBJ2-7; 7 bases align to TRBD1. Germline CDR1 SQVTM, CDR2 ANQGSEA. V lost 7 bases, J lost 3 bases, and 6 bases stayed unmatched. The CDR3 runs to 12 residues. CDR3 loop: CSGGRDSYEQYF. CDR3 nucleotide sequence: TGCAGCGGCGGCCGGGACAGCTACGAGCAGTACTTC.

The chain has TRBV19 and TRBJ1-2, with unresolved D. The CDR3 spans 13 residues. CDR1 is LNHDA and CDR2 is SQIVND in the germline V gene (reference sequence). The ends were cut back, 9 bases at V and 4 bases at J, with 15 bases in the middle. CDR3 in DNA: TGTGCCAGCCGGGGTCCATCGAGCTATGGCTACACCTTC. This encodes CASRGPSSYGYTF. The whole variable domain, filled in from reference TRBV19 and TRBJ1-2, reads DGGITQSPKYLFRKEGQNVTLSCEQNLNHDAMYWYRQDPGQGLRLIYYSQIVNDFQKGDIAEGYSVSREKKESFPLTVTSAQKNPTAFYLCASRGPSSYGYTFGSGTRLTVV.

This clone was counted only a few times. The V and J genes are TRBV19 and TRBJ1-3, with no clear D. The CDR3 consists of 15 residues. Trimming pared 3 bases from V and 0 bases from J, leaving 9 bases between. The germline V gene encodes CDR1 LNHDA and CDR2 SQIVND (reference sequence). CDR3 DNA: TGTGCCAGTAGTATTTTAACCACCTCTGGAAACACCATATATTTT. It specifies CASSILTTSGNTIYF.

This clone was recorded only once. This chain connects TRBV5-4 to TRBJ1-3; no clear D gene. Trimming removed 0 bases from V and 4 bases from J, with 8 bases in between. The germline V gene has CDR1 SGHNT and CDR2 YYREEE (reference sequence). This CDR3 comprises 14 residues. The CDR3 is CASSLAAEGNTIYF. The DNA for the CDR3 is TGTGCCAGCAGCTTGGCGGCAGAAGGAAACACCATATATTTT.

This clone appeared a single time. The chain has TRBV29-1 and TRBJ2-1, with TRBD2 matching 12 bases. Germline loops: CDR1 SQVTM, CDR2 ANQGSEA. The CDR3 has 14 residues. Trimming at V came to 3 bases and at J to 9 bases, leaving 6 bases not matched to a gene. Here the CDR3 DNA reads TGCAGCGTTGATTTGGGACTAGCGGGCCCTGAGCAGTTCTTC. Encoded protein: CSVDLGLAGPEQFF.

The genes are TRBV29-1 and TRBJ1-1; D perhaps matches TRBD1 (6 bases). Between the trimmed V and J ends, which lost 4 bases and 7 bases, there was a span of 10 bases. Germline V gives CDR1 SQVTM, CDR2 ANQGSEA. The CDR3 has 11 amino acids. CDR3 sequence: CSVGGAGEAFF. For the CDR3, the DNA is TGCAGCGTTGGGGGGGCGGGTGAAGCTTTCTTT.

This sequence joins TRBV19 and TRBJ1-3; the D is unclear. V gave up 7 bases and J gave up 0 bases, with 7 bases separating them. CDR1 is LNHDA and CDR2 is SQIVND in the germline V gene (reference sequence). This CDR3 is 13 amino acids long. CDR3 loop: CASNANSGNTIYF. As DNA, the CDR3 is TGTGCCAGTAATGCCAACTCTGGAAACACCATATATTTT.

The V call is TRBV6-5, the J call TRBJ1-3; 8 bases line up with TRBD1. Germline values: CDR1 MNHEY, CDR2 SVGAGI. The trim removed 7 bases at V and 0 bases at J, leaving 5 bases unmatched. The CDR3 loop spans 15 amino acids. This chain's CDR3 is CASKTGASSGNTIYF. In DNA form, the CDR3 reads TGTGCCAGCAAGACAGGGGCTTCCTCTGGAAACACCATATATTTT.